Presented here are 9 T cell receptor beta chains from one specimen sequenced in a study of CD8 T cells in ankylosing spondylitis. TCRdb called the 5' RACE reads again in MiXCR, with one record for every CDR3 protein. The sample yields 250,000 to 300,000 distinct CDR3 sequences, 15% to 25% seen once. The sequenced sample consisted of blood, either unsorted or a sorted T cell fraction (not recorded which). These receptors all stem from a male donor with ankylosing spondylitis or in good health (not recorded which).

This clonotype was counted a few times. The V gene is TRBV27, the J gene TRBJ2-3; D possibly matches TRBD1 or TRBD2 (5 bases each). CDR3 size: 14 residues. The V end lost 7 bases, the J end lost 6 bases, and 17 bases lay between the germline ends. The germline V gene encodes CDR1 MNHEY and CDR2 SMNVEV (reference sequence). The CDR3 coding sequence is TGTGCCAGCATCCCTGGGGCTGAGGGGGATACGCAGTATTTT. This sequence encodes CASIPGAEGDTQYF.

This chain joins TRBV19 and TRBJ2-2; D ambiguous. The CDR3 has 17 residues. V gave up 2 bases and J gave up 1 base, with 14 bases separating them. Germline-derived CDR1 and CDR2 are LNHDA and SQIVND (reference sequence). In DNA, the CDR3 is TGTGCCAGTAGTATACCCTTTGGGCCAGGGAACACCGGGGAGCTGTTTTTT. This gives the protein CASSIPFGPGNTGELFF.

This clonotype turned up a few times. This chain joins TRBV6-1 and TRBJ1-2, with 7 bases identical to TRBD1. CDR1 is MNHNS, CDR2 SASEGT, per germline. Trimming removed 6 bases from V and 5 bases from J; junction bases left unmatched: 6. The CDR3 has 13 amino acids. The CDR3 nucleotides are TGTGCCAGCAGGAGACAGGGTGGATATGGCTACACCTTC. This encodes CASRRQGGYGYTF.

In its sample, this clonotype was seen once. This CDR3 reads CASSSQGNQLFF. In nucleotides, the CDR3 is TGTGCCAGCAGCTCCCAGGGTAACCAACTGTTTTTT. The rearrangement uses TRBV7-9 and TRBJ1-4; a weak D match, TRBD1 (5 bases). The length of the CDR3 is 12 residues. Trimming removed 4 bases at V and 12 bases at J, with 12 bases between. Per germline, CDR1 SEHNR and CDR2 FQNEAQ (reference sequence).

The chain couples TRBV7-9 to TRBJ1-1, with D uncertain. V gave up 5 bases and J gave up 9 bases, with 10 bases separating them. The CDR3 totals 11 residues. CDR1 and CDR2 (germline): SEHNR, FQNEAQ (reference sequence). This CDR3 reads CASSEIGQAFF. The CDR3 DNA follows: TGTGCCAGCAGCGAAATAGGCCAAGCTTTCTTT.

This clonotype has a handful of counts. CDR3 sequence (DNA): TGTGCCAGCAGTTTAGAACTAGAGAACAATGAGCAGTTCTTC. Its protein is CASSLELENNEQFF. J is TRBJ2-1 and V is TRBV27; D perhaps matches TRBD2 (5 bases). Germline V gene data show CDR1 as MNHEY and CDR2 as SMNVEV (reference sequence). Between the trimmed V and J ends, which lost 2 bases and 5 bases, there was a span of 10 bases. CDR3 size: 14 residues.

The chain employs TRBV9 and TRBJ2-7, with 8 nucleotides matching TRBD2. The ends lost 4 bases at V and 0 bases at J; junction bases unmatched: 6. The CDR3 covers 15 residues. Germline CDR1 is SGDLS and CDR2 is YYNGEE. The DNA of the CDR3 is TGTGCCAGCAGCCCACAGCGGGAGAGCTCCTACGAGCAGTACGTC. This codes for CASSPQRESSYEQYV.

This clonotype was seen only a few times. The chain links TRBV6-1 to TRBJ2-1; 13 bases line up with TRBD2. The CDR3 consists of 16 residues. CDR1 and CDR2 (germline): MNHNS, SASEGT. The V segment lost 1 base and the J segment 7 bases; nucleotides outside the gene matches: 4. CDR3 protein: CASSEELAGGRNEQFF. In nucleotides, the CDR3 is TGTGCCAGCAGTGAAGAACTAGCGGGGGGGCGGAATGAGCAGTTCTTC.

CDR3 in amino acids: CASGLTGDDEQFF. As DNA, the CDR3 is TGTGCCAGCGGCCTAACGGGAGACGATGAGCAGTTCTTC. This chain connects TRBV28 to TRBJ2-1; D is perhaps TRBD2 (6 bases). CDR3 length: 13 amino acids. CDR1 is MDHEN and CDR2 is SYDVKM in the germline V gene. Trimming stripped 8 bases from V and 8 bases from J, with 16 bases between.